These 27 T cell receptor beta chains share one sample of origin, sequenced in a study of blood T cell repertoires in COVID-19. Method: immunoSEQ multiplex PCR; TCRdb's copy keeps in-frame clones and lacks some. This table has about 210,000 clones, around three quarters appearing once. Sequencing input: peripheral blood. Receptors were obtained from a woman in her 70s with acute or convalescent COVID-19.

The rearrangement links TRBV5-5 to TRBJ2-7, with 7 bases lining up with TRBD1. The CDR3 spans 13 residues. Germline V gene lookup returns CDR1 SGHKS and CDR2 YYEKEE (reference sequence). Germline trimming cut 2 bases from V and 6 bases from J; bases unmatched to any gene: 5. The CDR3, as DNA: TGTGCCAGCAGCTTCCCAGGGGGAGCCGAGCAGTACGTC. This translates into CASSFPGGAEQYV.

The rearrangement uses TRBV7-9 and TRBJ2-7, with D possibly being TRBD1 (6 bases). The CDR3 has 15 residues. The V end lost 5 bases, the J end lost 2 bases, and 16 bases lay between the germline ends. Looked up from germline, CDR1 is SEHNR and CDR2 is FQNEAQ (reference sequence). The DNA of the CDR3 is TGTGCCAGCAGCCCGCCGACAGGAATAGCCTACGAGCAGTACTTC. It encodes CASSPPTGIAYEQYF.

This sequence joins TRBV29-1 and TRBJ2-1; D unclear. This CDR3 has 11 amino acids. The V gene lost 4 bases and the J gene lost 7 bases, with 8 bases spanning the gap. Germline CDR1 reads SQVTM; CDR2 reads ANQGSEA. CDR3 residues: CSVGLVNEQFF. The CDR3 DNA is TGCAGCGTTGGTCTAGTAAATGAGCAGTTCTTC.

The chain combines TRBV7-2 with TRBJ2-5; 10 bases agree with TRBD2. The CDR3 extends over 16 amino acids. The ends lost 2 bases at V and 5 bases at J; junction bases unmatched: 8. Germline CDR1 is SGHTA and CDR2 is FQGNSA. The CDR3, as DNA: TGTGCCAGCAGCTTACAGCATCTAGCGGGGGAGGAGACCCAGTACTTC. It encodes CASSLQHLAGEETQYF.

The chain uses TRBV30 and TRBJ2-5, with D uncertain. CDR1 GTSNPN and CDR2 SVGIG come from the germline V gene (reference sequence). CDR3 length: 11 residues. V was cut by 0 bases and J by 6 bases, with 5 bases left in between. The chain's CDR3 is CAWSVLKTQYF. Here the CDR3 DNA reads TGTGCCTGGAGTGTACTAAAGACCCAGTACTTC.

The genes are TRBV11-2 and TRBJ1-3; D perhaps matches TRBD1 (6 bases). Per the germline V gene, CDR1 is SGHAT and CDR2 is FQNNGV. V shed 0 bases and J shed 0 bases, with 12 bases lying between them. The CDR3 has 17 amino acids. CDR3 coding DNA: TGTGCCAGCAGCTTAGATCTGCAGGGGAGCTCTGGAAACACCATATATTTT. It codes for CASSLDLQGSSGNTIYF.

This clone came up a few times. V gene TRBV19 combines with J gene TRBJ2-5; D possibly corresponds to TRBD1 (7 bases). V lost 5 bases to trimming and J lost 4 bases, with 20 bases between them. This CDR3 region has 16 residues. Germline V gene sequence: CDR1 LNHDA, CDR2 SQIVND (reference sequence). CDR3 in amino acids: CASSVPRGFGGETQYF. CDR3 in DNA: TGTGCCAGTAGTGTCCCCAGGGGGTTCGGGGGAGAGACCCAGTACTTC.

V gene TRBV7-2 combines with J gene TRBJ2-5; 10 nucleotides line up with TRBD2. CDR1 is SGHTA, CDR2 FQGNSA, per germline. The CDR3 length is 15 residues. J was trimmed by 6 bases and V by 4 bases; bases with no gene match: 8. CDR3 residues: CASSSTWTSGQTQYF. The CDR3 DNA reads TGTGCCAGCAGCTCGACTTGGACTAGCGGCCAGACCCAGTACTTC. The entire variable domain, with the rest obtained from reference TRBV7-2 and TRBJ2-5, is as follows: GAGVSQSPSNKVTEKGKDVELRCDPISGHTALYWYRQSLGQGLEFLIYFQGNSAPDKSGLPSDRFSAERTGGSVSTLTIQRTQQEDSAVYLCASSSTWTSGQTQYFGPGTRLLVL.

This chain links TRBV7-9 with TRBJ2-3, with 8 bases lining up with TRBD1. Trimming at V came to 0 bases and at J to 11 bases, leaving 4 bases not matched to a gene. This CDR3 has 13 residues. Germline assignment: CDR1 SEHNR and CDR2 FQNEAQ (reference sequence). In nucleotides, the CDR3 is TGTGCCAGCAGCTTAGCGGAGGACAGGGTGCAGTATTTT. It encodes CASSLAEDRVQYF.

This sequence joins TRBV7-8 and TRBJ1-2, with 10 bases matching TRBD1. Looked up from germline, CDR1 is SGHVS and CDR2 is FQNEAQ. Trimming cost V 4 bases and J 5 bases; bases outside gene matches: 7. This CDR3 comprises 15 residues. Here the CDR3 DNA reads TGTGCCAGCAGCTACTTACCGGGACAGGGGTATGGCTACACCTTC. Its protein product is CASSYLPGQGYGYTF.

The chain joins TRBV19 to TRBJ2-1; weak D call: TRBD1 (5 bases). CDR1 is LNHDA and CDR2 is SQIVND in the germline V gene (reference sequence). The V end lost 4 bases, the J end lost 8 bases, and 12 bases lay between the germline ends. The CDR3 contains 13 residues. CDR3 nucleotides: TGTGCCAGTAGTACGACAGTGGGCTATGAGCAGTTCTTC. Encoded protein: CASSTTVGYEQFF.

The chain is built from TRBV3-1 (or the pseudogene TRBV3-2) and TRBJ2-3; 8 bases fit TRBD2. CDR3 size: 15 residues. Germline V gene data show CDR1 as LGHDT and CDR2 as YNNKEL (reference sequence). V was pared by 2 bases and J by 6 bases, with 7 bases of the junction left unmatched. The CDR3 is CASSQRGGQIDTQYF. The CDR3 DNA follows: TGTGCCAGCAGCCAACGGGGGGGCCAGATCGATACGCAGTATTTT.

The rearrangement uses TRBV9 and TRBJ2-7, with 7 bases identical to TRBD2. CDR1 and CDR2 from the germline V gene are SGDLS and YYNGEE. V was clipped by 0 bases and J by 6 bases; unmatched bases: 9. This CDR3 region has 15 residues. CDR3 region: CASSVVGGGSGEQYF. Here the CDR3 DNA reads TGTGCCAGCAGCGTAGTGGGGGGAGGGAGCGGCGAGCAGTACTTC.

J is TRBJ1-3 and V is TRBV6-5; D gene ambiguous. Per the germline V gene, CDR1 is MNHEY and CDR2 is SVGAGI. The CDR3 totals 15 residues. Trimming left V 10 bases short and J 6 bases short, with 22 bases between. The CDR3 coding sequence is TGTGCCACCACTCAGAGGCGGGGAGGAGTAAACACCATATATTTT. This gives the protein CATTQRRGGVNTIYF.

The rearrangement joins TRBV7-9 to TRBJ1-4, with D possibly matching TRBD1 (5 bases). Germline CDR1 reads SEHNR; CDR2 reads FQNEAQ (reference sequence). The CDR3 spans 15 residues. V lost 1 base to trimming and J lost 4 bases, with 10 bases between them. CDR3: CASSLGRADNEKLFF. The CDR3 DNA reads as TGTGCCAGCAGCTTAGGCAGGGCCGATAATGAAAAACTGTTTTTT.

In this sample, this clone turned up once. This chain links TRBV19 with TRBJ2-7, with D possibly TRBD1 on 6 matching bases. Trimming removed 5 bases at V and 2 bases at J, with 16 bases between. Germline V gene lookup returns CDR1 LNHDA and CDR2 SQIVND (reference sequence). The CDR3 is made up of 15 amino acids. This CDR3 reads CASSQQTGPAYEQYF. CDR3 DNA: TGTGCCAGTAGTCAACAAACAGGGCCAGCCTACGAGCAGTACTTC.

The V gene is TRBV19, the J gene TRBJ2-1; 12 bases are shared with TRBD2. This CDR3 spans 19 amino acids. Germline V gene lookup returns CDR1 LNHDA and CDR2 SQIVND (reference sequence). V lost 0 bases and J lost 6; bases outside the gene matches: 12. CDR3 sequence reads: CASSIDSASGGGVRNEQFF. The CDR3 coding sequence is TGTGCCAGTAGTATAGATTCCGCTAGCGGGGGGGGAGTTCGCAATGAGCAGTTCTTC.

The chain links TRBV18 to TRBJ2-5; tentative D call: TRBD2 (6 bases). Germline V CDR1 and CDR2: KGHSH, LQKENI. The germline V and J ends were trimmed by 5 bases and 3 bases, with 10 bases remaining between them. The CDR3 runs to 13 residues. The CDR3 sequence is CASSGGGEETQYF. In DNA, the CDR3 is TGTGCCAGCTCAGGGGGAGGAGAAGAGACCCAGTACTTC.

This sequence joins TRBV7-8 and TRBJ1-2; 7 nucleotides match TRBD1. With V trimmed by 5 bases and J by 3 bases, 12 bases remained unmatched. This CDR3 has 16 amino acids. Germline loops: CDR1 SGHVS, CDR2 FQNEAQ. The CDR3 DNA sequence: TGTGCCAGCAGCGCGGAACGGGGACAGACCTACTATGGCTACACCTTC. Translation: CASSAERGQTYYGYTF. The entire variable domain, with the rest obtained from reference TRBV7-8 and TRBJ1-2, is as follows: GAGVSQSPRYKVAKRGQDVALRCDPISGHVSLFWYQQALGQGPEFLTYFQNEAQLDKSGLPSDRFFAERPEGSVSTLKIQRTQQEDSAVYLCASSAERGQTYYGYTFGSGTRLTVV.

The chain joins TRBV15 to TRBJ1-2, with TRBD1 matching 7 bases. The CDR3 runs 16 residues. Trimming at V came to 9 bases and at J to 0 bases, leaving 13 bases not matched to a gene. Per germline, CDR1 LNHNV and CDR2 YYDKDF (reference sequence). The CDR3 sequence is CATGDRDRPTNYGYTF. In DNA, the CDR3 is TGTGCCACGGGGGATCGGGACAGACCCACTAACTATGGCTACACCTTC.

The rearrangement uses TRBV30 and TRBJ1-2, with a weak D call TRBD1 (6 bases). This CDR3 comprises 14 residues. V was cut by 1 base and J by 8 bases, with 17 bases left in between. CDR1 and CDR2 from the germline V gene are GTSNPN and SVGIG (reference sequence). The CDR3 reads CAWSGDRGQGGYTF. The DNA of the CDR3 is TGTGCCTGGAGTGGGGATCGAGGTCAGGGGGGCTACACCTTC.

The rearrangement uses TRBV10-3 and TRBJ2-3, with TRBD2 identical over 13 bases. The junction had 3 bases not matched to a gene; V was cut back by 4 bases and J by 5 bases. This CDR3 is built from 15 residues. Germline values: CDR1 ENHRY, CDR2 SYGVKD. This chain's CDR3 is CAISARLAGGDTQYF. The CDR3 DNA follows: TGTGCCATCAGTGCCCGACTAGCGGGGGGAGATACGCAGTATTTT.

This clone showed up just once. The genes are TRBV4-3 and TRBJ2-7, with 7 positions matching TRBD2. Germline assignment: CDR1 LGHNA and CDR2 YSLEER. The length of the CDR3 is 17 residues. J gave up 2 bases and V 0 bases, and 10 bases lay outside the gene matches. DNA of the CDR3: TGCGCCAGCAGCCAAGATTTTAGCGGGTCTCGACCCTACGAGCAGTACTTC. It is translated as CASSQDFSGSRPYEQYF.

The rearrangement links TRBV7-2 to TRBJ2-2; 13 bases match TRBD2. Germline loops: CDR1 SGHTA, CDR2 FQGNSA. J gave up 6 bases and V 1 base, and 11 bases lay outside the gene matches. The CDR3 sequence is 19 residues long. The CDR3 nucleotides read TGTGCCAGCAGCTTAGGCAAACTAGCGGGGGGGCCAAGGGCCGGGGAGCTGTTTTTT. This encodes CASSLGKLAGGPRAGELFF.

This chain links TRBV11-3 with TRBJ2-5; 8 bases are shared with TRBD2. Germline assignment: CDR1 SGHNT and CDR2 YENEEA. The CDR3 sequence is 16 residues long. With 5 bases clipped from V and 4 bases from J, the junction kept 12 bases outside the gene matches. The CDR3 sequence is CASSPRGSGGSETQYF. The CDR3 nucleotides read TGTGCCAGCAGCCCCCGGGGGAGCGGGGGTTCAGAGACCCAGTACTTC.

This clone was detected only a few times. The V and J genes are TRBV7-9 and TRBJ1-1; D may be TRBD1 (5 bases). V lost 2 bases, J lost 8 bases, and 15 bases lay in between. This CDR3 spans 14 amino acids. CDR1 and CDR2 (germline): SEHNR, FQNEAQ (reference sequence). CDR3 amino acids: CASSLNGGPVEAFF. In DNA, the CDR3 is TGTGCCAGCAGCTTAAACGGGGGACCAGTCGAAGCTTTCTTT.

The chain recombines TRBV3-1 (or the pseudogene TRBV3-2) with TRBJ2-7; D unresolved. Germline V gives CDR1 LGHDT, CDR2 YNNKEL (reference sequence). Trimming cost V 3 bases and J 3 bases, with 12 bases left between them. The CDR3 length is 14 residues. CDR3 sequence: CASSHIPFSYEQYF. As DNA, the CDR3 is TGTGCCAGCAGCCATATCCCCTTCAGCTACGAGCAGTACTTC.